The 5 T cell receptor beta chains given below trace back to one sample, sequenced in a study of blood T cell repertoires in COVID-19 (dated by TCRdb to about 2020). The library was prepared using the immunoSEQ multiplex PCR assay. Sourced from immuneACCESS, this table was stored by TCRdb with only in-frame sequences that have V and J called. A share of the clones is absent; for the studies checked, an unresolved V gene accounts for under half, and the remainder has no known explanation. The table for this sample lists 30,000 to 40,000 clones; 88% of them were counted only once. The ten largest clones capture 13% to 15% of the sample. Sequencing was performed on peripheral blood. These TCRs come from a human donor with active COVID-19. The donor label of this sample is uncertain.

The chain joins TRBV6-2 or TRBV6-3 to TRBJ2-3; 10 nucleotides line up with TRBD2. The CDR3 loop spans 19 amino acids. Germline trimming cut 4 bases from V and 2 bases from J; bases unmatched to any gene: 15. Germline V lookup: CDR1 MNHEY, CDR2 SVGEGT. CDR3 in DNA: TGTGCCAGCAGTTCCCCCGAACTTCTAGCGGGGGTACCCACAGATACGCAGTATTTT. Translation: CASSSPELLAGVPTDTQYF.

The rearrangement joins TRBV23-1 to TRBJ1-5; 7 bases align to TRBD1. TRBV23-1 is reported as an ORF; its role is uncertain. There are 17 residues in the CDR3. V gave up 0 bases and J gave up 2 bases; unmatched junction bases: 7. The CDR3 nucleotides read TGCGCCAGCAGTCAATCGTTAGGGGGCCTACGCAATCAGCCCCAGCATTTT. As protein: CASSQSLGGLRNQPQHF.

This CDR3 is CASSTTWTSGGRMNEQFF. As DNA, the CDR3 is TGTGCCAGCTCCACCACCTGGACTAGCGGGGGGAGGATGAATGAGCAGTTCTTC. V and J are TRBV27 and TRBJ2-1; 14 nucleotides align to TRBD2. From germline, CDR1 is MNHEY and CDR2 SMNVEV (reference sequence). Losses at the gene ends were 8 bases for V and 7 bases for J; bases not matched to a gene: 16. CDR3 length: 18 amino acids.

The V call is TRBV27, the J call TRBJ2-2; 7 nucleotides line up with TRBD2. This CDR3 is 14 amino acids long. Germline V CDR1 and CDR2: MNHEY, SMNVEV (reference sequence). V lost 6 bases and J lost 6; bases outside the gene matches: 7. DNA for the CDR3: TGTGCCAGCAGAGCGGGACCCACGCCCGGGGAGCTGTTTTTT. Translated: CASRAGPTPGELFF.

The V call is TRBV7-2, the J call TRBJ2-3; 7 nucleotides line up with TRBD1. With 4 bases clipped from V and 1 base from J, the junction kept 5 bases outside the gene matches. Germline V gene lookup returns CDR1 SGHTA and CDR2 FQGNSA. CDR3 length equals 15 residues. The CDR3 region is CASSSQGVRTDTQYF. The CDR3 nucleotides read TGTGCCAGCAGCTCGCAGGGGGTTCGCACAGATACGCAGTATTTT.